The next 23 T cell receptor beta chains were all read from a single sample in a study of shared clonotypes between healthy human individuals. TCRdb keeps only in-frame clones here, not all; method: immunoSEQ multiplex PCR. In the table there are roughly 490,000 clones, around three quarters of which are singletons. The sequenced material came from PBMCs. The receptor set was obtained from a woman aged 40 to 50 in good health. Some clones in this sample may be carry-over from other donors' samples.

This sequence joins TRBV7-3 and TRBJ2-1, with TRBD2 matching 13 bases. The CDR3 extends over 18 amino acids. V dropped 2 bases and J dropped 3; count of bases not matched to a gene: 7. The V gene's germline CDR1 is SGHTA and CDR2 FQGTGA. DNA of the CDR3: TGTGCCAGCAGCTTACGAACTAGCGGGAGGGCCGACTACAATGAGCAGTTCTTC. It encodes CASSLRTSGRADYNEQFF.

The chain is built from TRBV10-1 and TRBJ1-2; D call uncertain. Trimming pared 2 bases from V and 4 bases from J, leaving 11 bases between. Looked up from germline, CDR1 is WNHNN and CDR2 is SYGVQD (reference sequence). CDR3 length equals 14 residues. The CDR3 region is CASSEAQAGYGYTF. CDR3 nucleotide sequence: TGCGCCAGCAGTGAGGCCCAGGCGGGCTATGGCTACACCTTC.

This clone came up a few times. CDR3 sequence: CASSVVGDTEAFF. As DNA, the CDR3 is TGTGCCAGCAGTGTGGTTGGAGACACTGAAGCTTTCTTT. The rearrangement uses TRBV2 and TRBJ1-1; no clear D gene. Trimming took off 4 bases at V and 3 bases at J, with 9 bases between the two ends. In germline, CDR1 is SNHLY, CDR2 FYNNEI. This CDR3 region has 13 residues.

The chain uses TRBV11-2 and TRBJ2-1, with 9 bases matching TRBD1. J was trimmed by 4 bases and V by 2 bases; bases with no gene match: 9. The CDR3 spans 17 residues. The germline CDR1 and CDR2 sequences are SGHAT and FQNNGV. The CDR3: CASSLSFAGQGYNEQFF. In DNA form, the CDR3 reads TGTGCCAGCAGCTTAAGTTTTGCGGGACAGGGATACAATGAGCAGTTCTTC.

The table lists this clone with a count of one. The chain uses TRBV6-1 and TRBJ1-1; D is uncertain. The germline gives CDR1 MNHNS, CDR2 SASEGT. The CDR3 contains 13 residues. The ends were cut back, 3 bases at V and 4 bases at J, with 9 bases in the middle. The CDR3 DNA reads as TGTGCCAGCAGTGAGAACTGGGGCACTGAAGCTTTCTTT. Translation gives CASSENWGTEAFF.

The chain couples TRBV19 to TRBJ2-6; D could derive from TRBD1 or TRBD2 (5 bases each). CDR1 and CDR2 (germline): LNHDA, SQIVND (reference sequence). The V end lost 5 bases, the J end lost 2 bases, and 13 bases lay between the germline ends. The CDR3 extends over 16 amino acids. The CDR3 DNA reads TGTGCCAGTAGTTTTTGGGGGTTGGCTGGGGCCAACGTCCTGACTTTC. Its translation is CASSFWGLAGANVLTF.

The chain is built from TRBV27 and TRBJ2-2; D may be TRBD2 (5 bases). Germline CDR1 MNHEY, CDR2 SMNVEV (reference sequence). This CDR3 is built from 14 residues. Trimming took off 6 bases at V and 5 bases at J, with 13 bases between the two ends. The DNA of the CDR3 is TGTGCCAGCAGGAGGTCTAGCAGTACCGGGGAGCTGTTTTTT. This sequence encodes CASRRSSSTGELFF.

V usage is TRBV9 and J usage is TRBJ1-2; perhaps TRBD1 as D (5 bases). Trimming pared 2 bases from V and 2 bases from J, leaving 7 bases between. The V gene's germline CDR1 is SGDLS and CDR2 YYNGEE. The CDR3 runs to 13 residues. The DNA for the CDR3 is TGTGCCAGCAGCGTTGGGGGAAACTATGGCTACACCTTC. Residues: CASSVGGNYGYTF.

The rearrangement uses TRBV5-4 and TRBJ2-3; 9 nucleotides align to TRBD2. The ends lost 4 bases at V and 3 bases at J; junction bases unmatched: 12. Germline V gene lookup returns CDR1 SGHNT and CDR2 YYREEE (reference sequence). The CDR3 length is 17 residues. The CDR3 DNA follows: TGTGCCAGCAGCCAAGCCCTCAGGACTAGCGTTACAGATACGCAGTATTTT. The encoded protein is CASSQALRTSVTDTQYF.

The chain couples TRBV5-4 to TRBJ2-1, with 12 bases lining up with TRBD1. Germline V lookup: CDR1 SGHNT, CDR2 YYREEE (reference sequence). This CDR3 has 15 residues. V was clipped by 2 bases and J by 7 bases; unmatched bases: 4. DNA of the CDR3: TGTGCCAGCAGCTTTGGGGACAGGGGGCAGAATGAGCAGTTCTTC. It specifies CASSFGDRGQNEQFF.

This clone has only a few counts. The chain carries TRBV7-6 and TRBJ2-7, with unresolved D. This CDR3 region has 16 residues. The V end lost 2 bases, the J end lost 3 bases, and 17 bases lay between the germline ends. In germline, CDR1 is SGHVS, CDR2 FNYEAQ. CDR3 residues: CASSLSSASSGYEQYF. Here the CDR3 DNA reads TGTGCCAGCAGCTTAAGTAGTGCCAGTTCGGGCTACGAGCAGTACTTC.

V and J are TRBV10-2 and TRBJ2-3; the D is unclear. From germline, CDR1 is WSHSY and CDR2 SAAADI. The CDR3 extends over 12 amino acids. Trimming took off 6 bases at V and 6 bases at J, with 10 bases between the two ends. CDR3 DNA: TGCGCCAGCAGCGAGCAAGGGGATACGCAGTATTTT. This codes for CASSEQGDTQYF.

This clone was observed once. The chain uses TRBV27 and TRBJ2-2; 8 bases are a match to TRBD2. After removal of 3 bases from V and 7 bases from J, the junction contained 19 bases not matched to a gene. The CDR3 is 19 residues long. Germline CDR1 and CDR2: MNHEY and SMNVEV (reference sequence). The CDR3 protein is CASSFSRPRSQREYGELFF. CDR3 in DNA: TGTGCCAGCAGTTTCTCCCGGCCCCGGTCCCAGCGGGAGTACGGGGAGCTGTTTTTT.

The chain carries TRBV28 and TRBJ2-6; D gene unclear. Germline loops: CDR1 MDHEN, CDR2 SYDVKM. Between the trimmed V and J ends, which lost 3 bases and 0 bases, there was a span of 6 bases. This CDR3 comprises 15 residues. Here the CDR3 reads CASSFSLSGANVLTF. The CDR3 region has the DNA TGTGCCAGCAGTTTTAGTCTCTCTGGGGCCAACGTCCTGACTTTC.

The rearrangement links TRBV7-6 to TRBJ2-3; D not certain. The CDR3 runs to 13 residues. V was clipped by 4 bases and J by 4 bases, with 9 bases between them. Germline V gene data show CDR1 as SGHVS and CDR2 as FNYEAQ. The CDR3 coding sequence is TGTGCCAGCAGCTCAATGGGGTCAGATACGCAGTATTTT. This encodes CASSSMGSDTQYF. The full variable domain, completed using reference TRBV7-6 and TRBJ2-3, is GAGVSQSPRYKVTKRGQDVALRCDPISGHVSLYWYRQALGQGPEFLTYFNYEAQQDKSGLPNDRFSAERPEGSISTLTIQRTEQRDSAMYRCASSSMGSDTQYFGPGTRLTVL.

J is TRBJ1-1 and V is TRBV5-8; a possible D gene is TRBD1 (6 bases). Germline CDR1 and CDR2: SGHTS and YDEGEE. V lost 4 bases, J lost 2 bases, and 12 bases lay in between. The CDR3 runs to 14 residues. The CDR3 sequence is CASSPRQVNTEAFF. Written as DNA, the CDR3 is TGTGCCAGCAGCCCGCGACAGGTTAACACTGAAGCTTTCTTT. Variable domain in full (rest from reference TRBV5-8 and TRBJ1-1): EAGVTQSPTHLIKTRGQQATLRCSPISGHTSVYWYQQALGLGLQFLLWYDEGEERNRGNFPPRFSGRQFPNYSSELNVNALELEDSALYLCASSPRQVNTEAFFGQGTRLTVV.

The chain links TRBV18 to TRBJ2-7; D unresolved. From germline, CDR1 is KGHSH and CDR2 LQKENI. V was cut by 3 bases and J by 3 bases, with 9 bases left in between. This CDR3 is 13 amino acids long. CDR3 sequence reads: CASSPSTDYEQYF. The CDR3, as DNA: TGTGCCAGCTCACCGTCCACAGACTACGAGCAGTACTTC.

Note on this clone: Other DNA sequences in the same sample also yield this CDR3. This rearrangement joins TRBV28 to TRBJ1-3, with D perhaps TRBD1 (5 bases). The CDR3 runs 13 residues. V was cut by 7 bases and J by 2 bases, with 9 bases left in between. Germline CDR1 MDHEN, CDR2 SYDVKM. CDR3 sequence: CASTGGAGNTIYF. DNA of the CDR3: TGTGCCAGCACGGGGGGGGCTGGAAACACCATATATTTT.

CDR3: CASSLGLAGVQETQYF. As DNA, the CDR3 is TGCGCCAGCAGCTTGGGCCTTGCGGGAGTTCAGGAGACCCAGTACTTC. The chain has TRBV5-1 and TRBJ2-5; 7 bases align to TRBD2. V dropped 0 bases and J dropped 5; count of bases not matched to a gene: 10. The CDR3 has 16 amino acids. The V gene's germline CDR1 is SGHRS and CDR2 YFSETQ.

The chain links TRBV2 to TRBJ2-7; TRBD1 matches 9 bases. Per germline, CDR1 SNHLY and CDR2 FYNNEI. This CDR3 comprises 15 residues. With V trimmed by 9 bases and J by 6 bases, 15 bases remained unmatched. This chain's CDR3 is CARREPGTGKGEQYF. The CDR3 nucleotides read TGTGCCAGAAGAGAGCCCGGGACAGGGAAGGGCGAGCAGTACTTC. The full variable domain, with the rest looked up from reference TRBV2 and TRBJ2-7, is EPEVTQTPSHQVTQMGQEVILRCVPISNHLYFYWYRQILGQKVEFLVSFYNNEISEKSEIFDDQFSVERPDGSNFTLKIRSTKLEDSAMYFCARREPGTGKGEQYFGPGTRLTVT.

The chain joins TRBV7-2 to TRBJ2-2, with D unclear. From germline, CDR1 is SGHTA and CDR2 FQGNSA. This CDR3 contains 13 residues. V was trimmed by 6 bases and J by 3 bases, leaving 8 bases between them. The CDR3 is CASSPAYTGELFF. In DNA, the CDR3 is TGTGCCAGCAGTCCTGCTTACACCGGGGAGCTGTTTTTT.

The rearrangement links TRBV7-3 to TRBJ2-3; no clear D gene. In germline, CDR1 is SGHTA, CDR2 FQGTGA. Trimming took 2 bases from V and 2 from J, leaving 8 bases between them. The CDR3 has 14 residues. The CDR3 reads CASSLAVHTDTQYF. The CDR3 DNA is TGTGCCAGCAGCTTAGCGGTACACACAGATACGCAGTATTTT.

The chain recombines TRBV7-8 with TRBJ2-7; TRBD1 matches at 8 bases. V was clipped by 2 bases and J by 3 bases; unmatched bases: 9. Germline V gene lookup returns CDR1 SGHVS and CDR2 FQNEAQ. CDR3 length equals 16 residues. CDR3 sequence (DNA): TGTGCCAGCAGCTTAAGAATTGGACAGGGCATCTACGAGCAGTACTTC. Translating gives CASSLRIGQGIYEQYF.